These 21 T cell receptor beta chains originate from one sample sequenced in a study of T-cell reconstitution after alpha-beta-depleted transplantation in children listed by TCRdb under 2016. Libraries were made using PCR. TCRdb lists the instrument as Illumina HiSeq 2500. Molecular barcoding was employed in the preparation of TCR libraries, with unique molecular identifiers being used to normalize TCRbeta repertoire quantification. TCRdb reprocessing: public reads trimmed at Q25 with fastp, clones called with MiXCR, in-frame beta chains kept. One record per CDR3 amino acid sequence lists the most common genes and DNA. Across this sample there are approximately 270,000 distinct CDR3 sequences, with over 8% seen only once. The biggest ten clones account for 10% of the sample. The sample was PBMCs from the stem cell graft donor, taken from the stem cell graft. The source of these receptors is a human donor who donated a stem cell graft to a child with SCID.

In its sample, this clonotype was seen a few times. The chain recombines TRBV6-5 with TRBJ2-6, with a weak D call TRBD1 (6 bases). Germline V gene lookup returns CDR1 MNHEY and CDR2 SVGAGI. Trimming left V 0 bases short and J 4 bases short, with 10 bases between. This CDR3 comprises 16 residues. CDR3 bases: TGTGCCAGCAGTTACTCAACAGGGATCGGGGCCAACGTCCTGACTTTC. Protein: CASSYSTGIGANVLTF.

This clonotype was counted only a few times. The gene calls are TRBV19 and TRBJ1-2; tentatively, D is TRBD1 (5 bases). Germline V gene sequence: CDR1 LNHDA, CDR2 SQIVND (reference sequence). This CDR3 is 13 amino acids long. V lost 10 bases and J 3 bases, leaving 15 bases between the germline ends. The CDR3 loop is CATASGGYYGYTF. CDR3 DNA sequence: TGTGCCACCGCATCGGGGGGTTACTATGGCTACACCTTC.

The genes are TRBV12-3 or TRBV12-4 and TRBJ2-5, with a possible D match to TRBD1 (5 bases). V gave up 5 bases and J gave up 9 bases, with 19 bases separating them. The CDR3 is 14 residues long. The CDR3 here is CASSGRVGISSQYF. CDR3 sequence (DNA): TGTGCCAGCAGTGGCAGGGTGGGCATTTCGTCCCAGTACTTC.

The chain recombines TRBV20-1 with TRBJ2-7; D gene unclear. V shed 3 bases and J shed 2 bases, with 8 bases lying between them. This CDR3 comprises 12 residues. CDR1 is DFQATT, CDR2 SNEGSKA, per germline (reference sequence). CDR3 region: CSASVGTYEQYF. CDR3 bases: TGCAGTGCTAGCGTGGGGACCTACGAGCAGTACTTC.

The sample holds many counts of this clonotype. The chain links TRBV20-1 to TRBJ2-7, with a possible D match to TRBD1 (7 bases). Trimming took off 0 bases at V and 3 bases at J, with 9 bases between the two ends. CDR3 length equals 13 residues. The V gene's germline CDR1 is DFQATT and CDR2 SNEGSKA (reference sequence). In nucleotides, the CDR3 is TGCAGTGCTAGAGATCAGGGGGGCTACGAGCAGTACTTC. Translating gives CSARDQGGYEQYF.

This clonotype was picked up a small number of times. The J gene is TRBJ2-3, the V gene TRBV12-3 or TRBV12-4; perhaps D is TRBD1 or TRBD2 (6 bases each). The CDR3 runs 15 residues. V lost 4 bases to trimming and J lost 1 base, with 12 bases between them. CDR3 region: CASSSHRGRTDTQYF. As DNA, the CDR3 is TGTGCCAGCAGTTCCCATCGGGGGCGCACAGATACGCAGTATTTT.

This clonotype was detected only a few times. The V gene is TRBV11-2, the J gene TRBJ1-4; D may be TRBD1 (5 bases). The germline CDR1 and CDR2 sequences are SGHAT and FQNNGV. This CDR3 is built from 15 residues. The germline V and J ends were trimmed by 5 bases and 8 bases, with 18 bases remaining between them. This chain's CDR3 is CASSQAGSITEKLFF. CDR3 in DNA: TGTGCCAGCAGCCAGGCAGGGTCTATAACAGAAAAACTGTTTTTT.

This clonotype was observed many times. DNA for the CDR3: TGTGCCAGCAGCCGTGTGGGCGCCTCGAACACCGGGGAGCTGTTTTTT. It codes for CASSRVGASNTGELFF. V is TRBV12-3 or TRBV12-4 and J is TRBJ2-2, with unresolved D. The germline V and J ends were trimmed by 6 bases and 0 bases, with 14 bases remaining between them. The length of the CDR3 is 16 residues.

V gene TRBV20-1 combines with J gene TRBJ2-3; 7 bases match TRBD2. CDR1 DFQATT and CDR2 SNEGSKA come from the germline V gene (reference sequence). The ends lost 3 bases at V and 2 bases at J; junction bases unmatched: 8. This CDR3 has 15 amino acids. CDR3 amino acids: CSASVSGAPTDTQYF. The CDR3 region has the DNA TGCAGTGCTAGTGTCAGCGGGGCTCCCACAGATACGCAGTATTTT.

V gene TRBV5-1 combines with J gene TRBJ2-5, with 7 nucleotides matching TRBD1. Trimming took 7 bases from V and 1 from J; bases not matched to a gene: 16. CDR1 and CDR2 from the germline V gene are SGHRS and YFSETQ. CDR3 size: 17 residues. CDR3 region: CASRSRSNTGAQETQYF. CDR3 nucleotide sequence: TGCGCCAGCCGCAGCAGGTCTAATACAGGGGCCCAAGAGACCCAGTACTTC.

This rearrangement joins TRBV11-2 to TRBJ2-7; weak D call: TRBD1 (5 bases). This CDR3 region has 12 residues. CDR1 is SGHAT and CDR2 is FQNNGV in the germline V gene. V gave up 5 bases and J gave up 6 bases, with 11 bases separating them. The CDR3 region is CASSASGSEQYF. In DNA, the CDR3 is TGTGCCAGCAGCGCCTCAGGGTCCGAGCAGTACTTC.

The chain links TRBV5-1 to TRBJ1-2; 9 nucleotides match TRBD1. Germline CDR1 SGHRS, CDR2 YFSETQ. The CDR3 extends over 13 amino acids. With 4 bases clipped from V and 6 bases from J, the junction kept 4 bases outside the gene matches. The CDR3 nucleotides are TGCGCCAGCAGCCCGGGGACAGGGAATGGCTACACCTTC. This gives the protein CASSPGTGNGYTF.

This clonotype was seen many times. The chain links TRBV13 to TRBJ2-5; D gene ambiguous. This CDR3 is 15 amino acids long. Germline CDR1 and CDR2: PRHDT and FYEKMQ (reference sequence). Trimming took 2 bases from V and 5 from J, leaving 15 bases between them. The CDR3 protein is CASSLLNSAAETQYF. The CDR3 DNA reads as TGTGCCAGCAGCTTACTTAATTCGGCAGCCGAGACCCAGTACTTC.

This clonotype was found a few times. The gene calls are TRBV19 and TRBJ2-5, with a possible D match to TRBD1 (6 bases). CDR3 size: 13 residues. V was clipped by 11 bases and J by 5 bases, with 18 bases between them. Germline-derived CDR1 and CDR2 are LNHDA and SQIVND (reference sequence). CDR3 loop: CASRLTGFETQYF. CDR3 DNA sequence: TGTGCCTCTCGGCTAACAGGGTTCGAGACCCAGTACTTC.

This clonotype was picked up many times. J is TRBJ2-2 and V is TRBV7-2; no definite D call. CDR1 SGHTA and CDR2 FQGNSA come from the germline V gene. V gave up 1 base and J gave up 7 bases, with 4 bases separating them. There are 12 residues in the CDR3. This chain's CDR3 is CASSLEVGELFF. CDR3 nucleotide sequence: TGTGCCAGCAGCTTAGAGGTCGGGGAGCTGTTTTTT.

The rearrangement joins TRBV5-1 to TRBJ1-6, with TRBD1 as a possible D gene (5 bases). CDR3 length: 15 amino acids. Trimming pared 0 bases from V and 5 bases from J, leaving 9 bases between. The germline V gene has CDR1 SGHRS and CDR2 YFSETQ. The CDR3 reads CASSLEGNNNSPLHF. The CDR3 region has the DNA TGCGCCAGCAGCTTGGAGGGGAATAATAATTCACCCCTCCACTTT.

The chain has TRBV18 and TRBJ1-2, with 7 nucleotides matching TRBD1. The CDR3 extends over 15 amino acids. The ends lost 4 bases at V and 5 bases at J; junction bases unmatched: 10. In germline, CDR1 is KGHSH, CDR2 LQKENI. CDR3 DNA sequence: TGTGCCAGCTCACTACCGGGACAGCAATCTTATGGCTACACCTTC. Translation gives CASSLPGQQSYGYTF.

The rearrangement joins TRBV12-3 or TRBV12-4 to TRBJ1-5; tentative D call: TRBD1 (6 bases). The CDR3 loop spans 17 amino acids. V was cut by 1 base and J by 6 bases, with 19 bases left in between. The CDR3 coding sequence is TGTGCCAGCAGTTTAGGGTTTGGCAGGGGTTCTGTTCAGCCCCAGCATTTT. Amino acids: CASSLGFGRGSVQPQHF.

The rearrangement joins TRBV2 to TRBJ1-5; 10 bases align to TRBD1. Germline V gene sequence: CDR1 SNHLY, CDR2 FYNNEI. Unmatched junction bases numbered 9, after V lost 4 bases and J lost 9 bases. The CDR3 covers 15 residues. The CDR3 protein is CASSGGQGTRGPQHF. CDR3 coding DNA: TGTGCCAGCAGTGGGGGACAGGGGACCCGAGGGCCCCAGCATTTT.

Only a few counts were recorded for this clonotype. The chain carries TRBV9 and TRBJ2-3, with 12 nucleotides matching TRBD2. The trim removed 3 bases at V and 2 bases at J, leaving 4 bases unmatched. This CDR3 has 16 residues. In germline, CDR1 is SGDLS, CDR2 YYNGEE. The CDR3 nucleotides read TGTGCCAGCAGCGGTAGACTAGCGGGGGCCACAGATACGCAGTATTTT. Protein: CASSGRLAGATDTQYF.

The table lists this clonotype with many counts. The CDR3 loop is CAIRVAGSTGELFF. The CDR3 nucleotides are TGTGCCATCAGGGTAGCGGGGAGCACCGGGGAGCTGTTTTTT. This rearrangement joins TRBV10-3 to TRBJ2-2; 8 positions agree with TRBD2. J lost 4 bases, V lost 6 bases, and 4 bases had no gene match. This CDR3 region has 14 residues. Germline V gives CDR1 ENHRY, CDR2 SYGVKD.